This TCR beta chain was observed in a study of response to subunit inactivated influenza vaccine. TCRdb reprocessed the RT-PCR reads with MiXCR, giving one entry per CDR3 protein. The profile shows more than 450,000 distinct CDR3 sequences, about 10% of them singletons. Findings and caveats of the study: New T cells are recruited in small numbers by each seasonal influenza vaccination, according to the authors' suggestion.

The CDR3 totals 17 residues. CDR1 SGHAT and CDR2 FQNNGV come from the germline V gene. After removal of 5 bases from V and 0 bases from J, the junction contained 6 bases not matched to a gene. This clonotype was seen more than once but under ten times. Its antigen remains unknown. This TCR was recovered from a man aged 50 or older who received an inactivated influenza vaccine. The source was PBMCs from blood, collected on the day of vaccination. This chain connects TRBV11-2 to TRBJ2-3; 12 bases are a match to TRBD2. The CDR3 coding sequence is TGTGCCAGCAGCCCACCCGGACTAGCGGGGAGCACAGATACGCAGTATTTT. Its protein product is CASSPPGLAGSTDTQYF. Together with reference TRBV11-2 and TRBJ2-3, the CDR3 gives the full variable domain: EAGVAQSPRYKIIEKRQSVAFWCNPISGHATLYWYQQILGQGPKLLIQFQNNGVVDDSQLPKDRFSAERLKGVDSTLKIQPAKLEDSAVYLCASSPPGLAGSTDTQYFGPGTRLTVL.